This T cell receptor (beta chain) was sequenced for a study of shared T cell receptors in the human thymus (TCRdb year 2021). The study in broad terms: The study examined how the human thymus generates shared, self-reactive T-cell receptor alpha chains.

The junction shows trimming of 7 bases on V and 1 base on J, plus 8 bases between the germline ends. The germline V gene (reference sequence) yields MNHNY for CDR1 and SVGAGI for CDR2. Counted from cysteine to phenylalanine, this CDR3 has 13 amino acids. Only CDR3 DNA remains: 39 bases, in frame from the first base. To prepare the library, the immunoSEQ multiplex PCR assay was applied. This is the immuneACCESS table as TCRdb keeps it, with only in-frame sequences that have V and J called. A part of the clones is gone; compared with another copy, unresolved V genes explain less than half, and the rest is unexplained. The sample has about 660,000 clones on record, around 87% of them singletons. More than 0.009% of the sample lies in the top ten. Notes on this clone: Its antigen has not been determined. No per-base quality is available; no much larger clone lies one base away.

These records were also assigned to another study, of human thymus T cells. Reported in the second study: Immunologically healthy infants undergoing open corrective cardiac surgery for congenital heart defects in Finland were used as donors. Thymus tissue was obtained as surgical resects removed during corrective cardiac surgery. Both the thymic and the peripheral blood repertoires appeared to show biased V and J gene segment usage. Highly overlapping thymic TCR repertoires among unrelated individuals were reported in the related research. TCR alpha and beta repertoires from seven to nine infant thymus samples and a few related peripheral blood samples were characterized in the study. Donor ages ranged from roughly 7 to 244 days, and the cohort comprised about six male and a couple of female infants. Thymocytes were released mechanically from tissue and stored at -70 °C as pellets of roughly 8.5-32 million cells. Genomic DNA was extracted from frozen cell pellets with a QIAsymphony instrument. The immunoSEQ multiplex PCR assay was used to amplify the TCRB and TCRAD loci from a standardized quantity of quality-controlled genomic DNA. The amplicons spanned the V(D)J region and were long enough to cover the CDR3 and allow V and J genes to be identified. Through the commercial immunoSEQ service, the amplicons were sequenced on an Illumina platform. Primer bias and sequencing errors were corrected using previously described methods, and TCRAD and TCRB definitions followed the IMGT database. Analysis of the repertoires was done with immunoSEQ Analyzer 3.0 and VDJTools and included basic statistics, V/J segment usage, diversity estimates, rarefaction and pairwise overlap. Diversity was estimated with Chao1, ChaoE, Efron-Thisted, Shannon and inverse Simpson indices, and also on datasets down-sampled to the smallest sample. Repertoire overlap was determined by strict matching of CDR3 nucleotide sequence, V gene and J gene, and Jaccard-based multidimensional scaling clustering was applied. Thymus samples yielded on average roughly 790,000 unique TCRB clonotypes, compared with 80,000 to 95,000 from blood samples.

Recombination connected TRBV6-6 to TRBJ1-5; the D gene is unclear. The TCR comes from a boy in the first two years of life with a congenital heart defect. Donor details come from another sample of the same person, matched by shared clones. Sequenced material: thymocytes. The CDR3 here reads CASTPGSNQPQHF. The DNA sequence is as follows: TGTGCCAGCACCCCGGGGAGCAATCAGCCCCAGCATTTT.